This T cell receptor (beta chain) was identified in a study of spatial heterogeneity in lung cancer. Study summary: When follow-up PBMC samples existed, they were sequenced (at a median of around 2 years after resection). Beta-chain sequences consistently outnumbered alpha-chain sequences in detection.

Time point specified: blood at routine non-recurrence follow-up after resection. In each case, whole RNA from tumor, nontumor lung or frozen PBMC was sequenced unsorted. The CDR3 is 15 residues long. Germline loops: CDR1 SGHRS, CDR2 YFSETQ. The germline V and J ends were trimmed by 4 bases and 4 bases, with 14 bases remaining between them. Study-level points and caveats: More often at tumor resection than at routine follow-up, ubiquitous expanded tumor TCRs were detected in the blood.

A few counts support this clonotype. The target antigen is unknown. TCRdb processed the 5' RACE reads anew with MiXCR; each CDR3 protein has one entry. Of 40,000 or so distinct CDR3 sequences in the sample, 10% are singletons; the top ten hold 17%. This receptor was identified in a female donor with early-stage non-small cell lung cancer. This chain links TRBV5-1 with TRBJ1-4; D is perhaps TRBD1 (6 bases). The sequenced sample was PBMCs, obtained at follow-up. As DNA, the CDR3 is TGCGCCAGCAGCGGAACAGGGCCGGGTAATGAAAAACTGTTTTTT. It specifies CASSGTGPGNEKLFF. Combining the CDR3 with reference TRBV5-1 and TRBJ1-4 gives the whole variable domain KAGVTQTPRYLIKTRGQQVTLSCSPISGHRSVSWYQQTPGQGLQFLFEYFSETQRNKGNFPGRFSGRQFSNSRSEMNVSTLELGDSALYLCASSGTGPGNEKLFFGSGTQLSVL.